This is a list of T cell receptor beta chains from one sample in a study of shared clonotypes between healthy human individuals. Repertoires were generated with immunoSEQ multiplex PCR, while TCRdb's copy carries only in-frame clones and drops some. The sample shows 2 million to 2.5 million clones, 95% of them seen only once. Sequenced material: naive CD4+ T cells sorted from blood. The receptor set was obtained from a man between 18 and 35 years old in good health. CDR3s include the opening cysteine and the closing phenylalanine or tryptophan. Each record gives: D gene, clone size, J gene, V gene, CDR3 protein, CDR3 DNA. D genes are given only for firm matches. The size field is filled for only some rows; it gives once, few, many or a size class.

D gene: TRBD1
clone size: once
J gene: TRBJ1-3
V gene: TRBV6-6
CDR3 protein: CASSPDRQNTIYF
CDR3 DNA: TGTGCCAGCAGTCCGGACAGGCAAAACACCATATATTTT

D gene: TRBD2
clone size: once
J gene: TRBJ2-7
V gene: TRBV27
CDR3 protein: CASSLGLAGISYEQYF
CDR3 DNA: TGTGCCAGCAGTTTAGGACTAGCGGGGATCTCCTACGAGCAGTACTTC

D gene: NA
clone size: NA
J gene: TRBJ2-1
V gene: TRBV7-2
CDR3 protein: CASSPDPGSQAHEQFF
CDR3 DNA: TGTGCCAGCAGCCCAGATCCCGGGTCCCAAGCCCATGAGCAGTTCTTC

D gene: TRBD2
clone size: NA
J gene: TRBJ2-1
V gene: TRBV29-1
CDR3 protein: CSVEIGLAGDTYNEQFF
CDR3 DNA: TGCAGCGTTGAAATAGGACTAGCGGGAGACACCTACAATGAGCAGTTCTTC

D gene: NA
clone size: NA
J gene: TRBJ1-4
V gene: TRBV10-2
CDR3 protein: CASSGETSSTNEKLFF
CDR3 DNA: TGCGCCAGCAGTGGGGAGACCTCCTCAACTAATGAAAAACTGTTTTTT

D gene: NA
clone size: NA
J gene: TRBJ1-1
V gene: TRBV7-2
CDR3 protein: CASSLSGGPGRTEAFF
CDR3 DNA: TGTGCCAGCAGCTTAAGTGGAGGGCCAGGGCGGACTGAAGCTTTCTTT

D gene: TRBD1
clone size: NA
J gene: TRBJ2-5
V gene: TRBV7-2
CDR3 protein: CASSLSRYTLQGGETQYF
CDR3 DNA: TGTGCCAGCAGCTTATCCCGTTATACCCTACAGGGGGGAGAGACCCAGTACTTC

D gene: NA
clone size: NA
J gene: TRBJ1-6
V gene: TRBV20-1
CDR3 protein: CSAGPSSPLHF
CDR3 DNA: TGCAGTGCTGGACCGAGTTCACCCCTCCACTTT

D gene: NA
clone size: NA
J gene: TRBJ2-1
V gene: TRBV11-2
CDR3 protein: CASSLDGTGGPADEQFF
CDR3 DNA: TGTGCCAGCAGCTTAGATGGAACGGGGGGCCCCGCGGATGAGCAGTTCTTC

D gene: TRBD2
clone size: NA
J gene: TRBJ2-3
V gene: TRBV7-9
CDR3 protein: CASSFGLAGRSTDTQYF
CDR3 DNA: TGTGCCAGCAGCTTCGGACTAGCGGGACGAAGCACAGATACGCAGTATTTT

D gene: NA
clone size: NA
J gene: TRBJ1-5
V gene: TRBV11-3
CDR3 protein: CASSLENQLASNQPQHF
CDR3 DNA: TGTGCCAGCAGCTTGGAGAATCAGTTAGCTAGCAATCAGCCCCAGCATTTT

D gene: NA
clone size: NA
J gene: TRBJ1-4
V gene: TRBV6-6
CDR3 protein: CASRLNPGLTNEKLFF
CDR3 DNA: TGTGCCAGCAGGCTAAACCCGGGACTCACTAATGAAAAACTGTTTTTT

D gene: NA
clone size: NA
J gene: TRBJ2-3
V gene: TRBV6-1
CDR3 protein: CASSGGLRITDTQYF
CDR3 DNA: TGTGCCAGCAGTGGGGGTCTGAGGATCACAGATACGCAGTATTTT

D gene: TRBD1
clone size: NA
J gene: TRBJ1-3
V gene: TRBV18
CDR3 protein: CASSRLQGEPGNTIYF
CDR3 DNA: TGTGCCAGCTCACGCCTACAGGGGGAGCCTGGAAACACCATATATTTT

D gene: TRBD1
clone size: NA
J gene: TRBJ1-2
V gene: TRBV30
CDR3 protein: CAWRQGATGYTF
CDR3 DNA: TGTGCCTGGAGACAGGGGGCGACCGGCTACACCTTC

D gene: NA
clone size: NA
J gene: TRBJ2-5
V gene: TRBV6-5
CDR3 protein: CASSYGAGLQETQYF
CDR3 DNA: TGTGCCAGCAGCTACGGGGCGGGGCTCCAAGAGACCCAGTACTTC

D gene: NA
clone size: NA
J gene: TRBJ2-3
V gene: TRBV11-2
CDR3 protein: CASSLIVPDTQYF
CDR3 DNA: TGTGCCAGCAGCTTAATCGTCCCAGATACGCAGTATTTT

D gene: NA
clone size: NA
J gene: TRBJ2-3
V gene: TRBV28
CDR3 protein: CASSLPQVVTDTQYF
CDR3 DNA: TGTGCCAGCAGTTTACCCCAGGTTGTCACAGATACGCAGTATTTT

D gene: TRBD2
clone size: NA
J gene: TRBJ2-3
V gene: TRBV13
CDR3 protein: CASSRLAVYSDTQYF
CDR3 DNA: TGTGCCAGCAGCCGACTAGCAGTGTATTCAGATACGCAGTATTTT

D gene: TRBD1
clone size: NA
J gene: TRBJ2-7
V gene: TRBV5-1
CDR3 protein: CASSTGTGTSYEQYF
CDR3 DNA: TGCGCCAGCAGTACAGGGACAGGTACTTCCTACGAGCAGTACTTC

D gene: NA
clone size: once
J gene: TRBJ2-6
V gene: TRBV28
CDR3 protein: CASSSQGPGANVLTF
CDR3 DNA: TGTGCCAGCAGCAGCCAAGGACCTGGGGCCAACGTCCTGACTTTC

D gene: NA
clone size: NA
J gene: TRBJ2-1
V gene: TRBV6-5
CDR3 protein: CASSSGVYNEQFF
CDR3 DNA: TGTGCCAGCAGCTCAGGGGTCTACAATGAGCAGTTCTTC

D gene: NA
clone size: NA
J gene: TRBJ2-2
V gene: TRBV9
CDR3 protein: CASSEFHANTGELFF
CDR3 DNA: TGTGCCAGCAGCGAATTCCATGCGAACACCGGGGAGCTGTTTTTT

D gene: NA
clone size: NA
J gene: TRBJ1-6
V gene: TRBV5-1
CDR3 protein: CASSLEDSNNSPLHF
CDR3 DNA: TGCGCCAGCAGCTTGGAGGACAGTAATAATTCACCCCTCCACTTT

D gene: NA
clone size: few
J gene: TRBJ1-3
V gene: TRBV6-1
CDR3 protein: CASSEVSSGSGNTIYF
CDR3 DNA: TGTGCCAGCAGTGAAGTCAGCTCCGGCTCTGGAAACACCATATATTTT

D gene: NA
clone size: NA
J gene: TRBJ1-4
V gene: TRBV28
CDR3 protein: CASSPSAIHGEKLFF
CDR3 DNA: TGTGCCAGCAGTCCCTCGGCGATACATGGAGAAAAACTGTTTTTT

D gene: NA
clone size: NA
J gene: TRBJ1-4
V gene: TRBV2
CDR3 protein: CASKDNPNEKLFF
CDR3 DNA: TGTGCCAGCAAGGACAATCCTAATGAAAAACTGTTTTTT

D gene: TRBD1
clone size: NA
J gene: TRBJ1-1
V gene: TRBV5-1
CDR3 protein: CASSARTGGTEAFF
CDR3 DNA: TGCGCCAGCAGCGCACGGACAGGGGGCACTGAAGCTTTCTTT

D gene: NA
clone size: NA
J gene: TRBJ2-3
V gene: TRBV2
CDR3 protein: CASITGRLGTDTQYF
CDR3 DNA: TGTGCCAGCATAACAGGGCGTTTAGGCACAGATACGCAGTATTTT

D gene: NA
clone size: once
J gene: TRBJ1-4
V gene: TRBV6-1
CDR3 protein: CASSEVGFAEKLFF
CDR3 DNA: TGTGCCAGCAGTGAAGTGGGGTTTGCCGAAAAACTGTTTTTT

D gene: NA
clone size: NA
J gene: TRBJ1-2
V gene: TRBV30
CDR3 protein: CAWTTGGKVYGYTF
CDR3 DNA: TGTGCCTGGACCACGGGGGGGAAGGTCTATGGCTACACCTTC

D gene: TRBD1
clone size: NA
J gene: TRBJ1-5
V gene: TRBV2
CDR3 protein: CASSDRDRGNQPQHF
CDR3 DNA: TGTGCCAGCAGTGATCGGGACAGAGGCAATCAGCCCCAGCATTTT

D gene: NA
clone size: NA
J gene: TRBJ2-3
V gene: TRBV11-2
CDR3 protein: CASSLEWAAGTDTQYF
CDR3 DNA: TGTGCCAGCAGCTTAGAGTGGGCGGCCGGGACAGATACGCAGTATTTT

D gene: NA
clone size: NA
J gene: TRBJ2-1
V gene: TRBV5-6
CDR3 protein: CASSAQRDKTYNEQFF
CDR3 DNA: TGTGCCAGCAGCGCCCAGCGGGACAAGACCTACAATGAGCAGTTCTTC

D gene: NA
clone size: NA
J gene: TRBJ1-5
V gene: TRBV29-1
CDR3 protein: CSVDTGSSNQPQHF
CDR3 DNA: TGCAGCGTCGATACAGGGTCTAGCAATCAGCCCCAGCATTTT

D gene: TRBD1
clone size: NA
J gene: TRBJ2-7
V gene: TRBV25-1
CDR3 protein: CASSELWTGKDEQYF
CDR3 DNA: TGTGCCAGCAGTGAACTCTGGACAGGGAAGGACGAGCAGTACTTC

D gene: NA
clone size: NA
J gene: TRBJ2-7
V gene: TRBV6-1
CDR3 protein: CASSDFKGPYEQYF
CDR3 DNA: TGTGCCAGCAGTGACTTTAAGGGGCCCTACGAGCAGTACTTC

D gene: TRBD2
clone size: NA
J gene: TRBJ2-1
V gene: TRBV10-1
CDR3 protein: CASSDASGVGNEQFF
CDR3 DNA: TGCGCCAGCAGTGATGCTAGCGGGGTGGGGAATGAGCAGTTCTTC

D gene: NA
clone size: NA
J gene: TRBJ1-6
V gene: TRBV30
CDR3 protein: CAWTEAGSYNSPLHF
CDR3 DNA: TGTGCCTGGACAGAGGCAGGGTCCTATAATTCACCCCTCCACTTT

D gene: NA
clone size: NA
J gene: TRBJ1-2
V gene: TRBV10-3
CDR3 protein: CAISDVGSGYTF
CDR3 DNA: TGTGCCATCAGTGATGTAGGTTCTGGCTACACCTTC

D gene: NA
clone size: few
J gene: TRBJ2-5
V gene: TRBV2
CDR3 protein: CASIRTEETQYF
CDR3 DNA: TGTGCCAGCATTAGGACAGAAGAGACCCAGTACTTC

D gene: TRBD1
clone size: NA
J gene: TRBJ1-5
V gene: TRBV29-1
CDR3 protein: CSVETGGNQPQHF
CDR3 DNA: TGCAGCGTGGAGACAGGGGGCAATCAGCCCCAGCATTTT

D gene: TRBD2
clone size: NA
J gene: TRBJ2-1
V gene: TRBV6-5
CDR3 protein: CASSLTSGRPNEQFF
CDR3 DNA: TGTGCCAGCAGCCTGACTAGCGGGAGGCCCAATGAGCAGTTCTTC

D gene: NA
clone size: NA
J gene: TRBJ2-1
V gene: TRBV18
CDR3 protein: CASSPITGTYNEQFF
CDR3 DNA: TGTGCCAGCTCACCAATAACAGGCACCTACAATGAGCAGTTCTTC

D gene: NA
clone size: NA
J gene: TRBJ1-4
V gene: TRBV7-6
CDR3 protein: CASSLVLVSTNEKLFF
CDR3 DNA: TGTGCCAGCAGCTTGGTACTTGTATCAACTAATGAAAAACTGTTTTTT

D gene: TRBD1
clone size: NA
J gene: TRBJ1-1
V gene: TRBV7-2
CDR3 protein: CASSLGTGGNTEAFF
CDR3 DNA: TGTGCCAGCAGCTTAGGTACAGGGGGGAACACTGAAGCTTTCTTT

D gene: TRBD1
clone size: NA
J gene: TRBJ2-7
V gene: TRBV5-1
CDR3 protein: CASSLRTGMYEQYF
CDR3 DNA: TGCGCCAGCAGCCTCCGGACAGGGATGTACGAGCAGTACTTC

D gene: TRBD1
clone size: NA
J gene: TRBJ2-7
V gene: TRBV2
CDR3 protein: CASSRQGSNYEQYF
CDR3 DNA: TGTGCCAGCAGTCGACAGGGCTCCAATTACGAGCAGTACTTC

D gene: NA
clone size: NA
J gene: TRBJ2-4
V gene: TRBV30
CDR3 protein: CAWSSSVMAKNIQYF
CDR3 DNA: TGTGCCTGGAGTTCCAGCGTAATGGCCAAAAACATTCAGTACTTC

D gene: TRBD1
clone size: NA
J gene: TRBJ2-5
V gene: TRBV30
CDR3 protein: CAWSPQGAGETQYF
CDR3 DNA: TGTGCCTGGAGTCCACAGGGGGCGGGAGAGACCCAGTACTTC

D gene: TRBD2
clone size: NA
J gene: TRBJ2-5
V gene: TRBV25-1
CDR3 protein: CASSEFLVAGEETQYF
CDR3 DNA: TGTGCCAGCAGTGAATTTTTGGTAGCGGGAGAGGAGACCCAGTACTTC

D gene: NA
clone size: NA
J gene: TRBJ1-4
V gene: TRBV28
CDR3 protein: CASSSSWGATNEKLFF
CDR3 DNA: TGTGCCAGCAGTTCTTCCTGGGGTGCAACTAATGAAAAACTGTTTTTT

D gene: NA
clone size: NA
J gene: TRBJ1-1
V gene: TRBV27
CDR3 protein: CASSSELNTEAFF
CDR3 DNA: TGTGCCAGCAGTTCGGAGCTGAACACTGAAGCTTTCTTT

D gene: NA
clone size: NA
J gene: TRBJ2-4
V gene: TRBV18
CDR3 protein: CASSPVGGLENIQYF
CDR3 DNA: TGTGCCAGCTCACCGGTGGGGGGGCTTGAAAACATTCAGTACTTC

D gene: TRBD2
clone size: NA
J gene: TRBJ2-3
V gene: TRBV9
CDR3 protein: CASSVAWRGSTDTQYF
CDR3 DNA: TGTGCCAGCAGCGTAGCTTGGCGGGGGAGCACAGATACGCAGTATTTT

D gene: NA
clone size: once
J gene: TRBJ1-3
V gene: TRBV6-5
CDR3 protein: CASSYRPSSGNTIYF
CDR3 DNA: TGTGCCAGCAGTTACCGACCGAGCTCTGGAAACACCATATATTTT

D gene: NA
clone size: NA
J gene: TRBJ1-4
V gene: TRBV5-1
CDR3 protein: CASRRGDEKLFF
CDR3 DNA: TGCGCCAGCAGAAGGGGGGACGAAAAACTGTTTTTT